Listed below are T cell receptor beta chains from one sample, sequenced in a study of blood T cell repertoires in COVID-19. Profiling relied on immunoSEQ multiplex PCR, and the TCRdb table lists in-frame clones only, not all of them. The table shows roughly 250,000 clones, with 75% to 85% occurring only once. Sequencing used peripheral blood. Receptors were obtained from a woman aged 60-75 years with active or convalescent COVID-19. Each CDR3 is given with its conserved first and last residue. The D gene is left open where the match is weak. For some rows the clone size is stated as once, few or many, or as a class when expanded; others skip it.

abundance: few
d_gene: TRBD1
v_gene: TRBV4-3
j_gene: TRBJ2-7
CDR3nt: TGCGCCAGCAGCCAAAGGGACAGGATGGATGGCGAGCAGTACTTC
CDR3aa: CASSQRDRMDGEQYF

abundance: .
d_gene: .
v_gene: TRBV25-1
j_gene: TRBJ1-2
CDR3nt: TGTGCCAGCAGTGGGTTCGGTGGCTATGGCTACACCTTC
CDR3aa: CASSGFGGYGYTF

abundance: .
d_gene: .
v_gene: TRBV5-1
j_gene: TRBJ2-5
CDR3nt: TGCGCCAGCACCCCGGGAACCACCCAAGAGACCCAGTACTTC
CDR3aa: CASTPGTTQETQYF

abundance: many
d_gene: .
v_gene: TRBV7-8
j_gene: TRBJ2-7
CDR3nt: TGTGCCAGCAGCTTAGCGAGCTCCTACGAGCAGTACTTC
CDR3aa: CASSLASSYEQYF

abundance: .
d_gene: .
v_gene: TRBV12-3/TRBV12-4
j_gene: TRBJ1-5
CDR3nt: TGTGCCAGCAGTTTCGCGAGGAATCAGCCCCAGCATTTT
CDR3aa: CASSFARNQPQHF

abundance: .
d_gene: TRBD1
v_gene: TRBV19
j_gene: TRBJ1-1
CDR3nt: TGTGCCAGTACGAACAGGGGAAGGGGTTCCACTGAAGCTTTCTTT
CDR3aa: CASTNRGRGSTEAFF

abundance: few
d_gene: .
v_gene: TRBV7-9
j_gene: TRBJ1-6
CDR3nt: TGTGCCAGCAGCCTCAAAGGCAGGGATAATTCACCCCTCCACTTT
CDR3aa: CASSLKGRDNSPLHF

abundance: .
d_gene: .
v_gene: TRBV19
j_gene: TRBJ2-3
CDR3nt: TGTGCCAGTAGTCCTAGCGACACAGATACGCAGTATTTT
CDR3aa: CASSPSDTDTQYF

abundance: .
d_gene: .
v_gene: TRBV12-3/TRBV12-4
j_gene: TRBJ2-5
CDR3nt: TGTGCCAGCAGTCGTAACAGCCAAGAGACCCAGTACTTC
CDR3aa: CASSRNSQETQYF

abundance: .
d_gene: .
v_gene: TRBV4-1
j_gene: TRBJ1-1
CDR3nt: TGCGCCAGCACCCAGGGAGGGACCCCTGAAGCTTTCTTT
CDR3aa: CASTQGGTPEAFF

abundance: .
d_gene: .
v_gene: TRBV18
j_gene: TRBJ1-3
CDR3nt: TGTGCCAGCTCACCTGACAGCTCTGGAAACACCATATATTTT
CDR3aa: CASSPDSSGNTIYF

abundance: .
d_gene: TRBD1
v_gene: TRBV12-3/TRBV12-4
j_gene: TRBJ2-7
CDR3nt: TGTGCCAGCAGTTTGGGCAGGGGGCATGAGCAGTACTTC
CDR3aa: CASSLGRGHEQYF

abundance: .
d_gene: .
v_gene: TRBV11-2
j_gene: TRBJ2-2
CDR3nt: TGTGCCAGCAGCTTAGATTTGGGGAGCGGGGAGCTGTTTTTT
CDR3aa: CASSLDLGSGELFF

abundance: .
d_gene: .
v_gene: TRBV2
j_gene: TRBJ2-5
CDR3nt: TGTGCCAGCTCGGTCTACTACGAGGGAGAGACCCAGTACTTC
CDR3aa: CASSVYYEGETQYF

abundance: .
d_gene: .
v_gene: TRBV6-2/TRBV6-3
j_gene: TRBJ1-1
CDR3nt: TGTGCCAGCAGCTCGGGGTACGACGCTGAAGCTTTCTTT
CDR3aa: CASSSGYDAEAFF

abundance: .
d_gene: TRBD1
v_gene: TRBV27
j_gene: TRBJ1-5
CDR3nt: TGTGCCAGCAGTTCGACAGGGGGCGTTCAGCCCCAGCATTTT
CDR3aa: CASSSTGGVQPQHF

abundance: once
d_gene: .
v_gene: TRBV3-1/TRBV3-2
j_gene: TRBJ2-7
CDR3nt: TGTGCCAGCAGCCAAATCCGTAACGAGCAGTACTTC
CDR3aa: CASSQIRNEQYF

abundance: .
d_gene: .
v_gene: TRBV1
j_gene: TRBJ2-6
CDR3nt: .
CDR3aa: CTSSQVVGAGANVLTF

abundance: once
d_gene: TRBD1
v_gene: TRBV6-5
j_gene: TRBJ1-5
CDR3nt: TGTGCCAGCAGCCTCGGACAGGACACTAAGCCCCAGCATTTT
CDR3aa: CASSLGQDTKPQHF

abundance: .
d_gene: TRBD1
v_gene: TRBV18
j_gene: TRBJ1-5
CDR3nt: TGTGCCAGCTCACCACCGGGACAGGGGGCGTATCAGCCCCAGCATTTT
CDR3aa: CASSPPGQGAYQPQHF

abundance: few
d_gene: TRBD2
v_gene: TRBV3-1/TRBV3-2
j_gene: TRBJ2-1
CDR3nt: TGTGCCAGCAGCTGGGGCCAGCGGGGGAAGTTCTTC
CDR3aa: CASSWGQRGKFF

abundance: .
d_gene: TRBD2
v_gene: TRBV10-3
j_gene: TRBJ2-7
CDR3nt: TGTGCCACCGCGGGGGTCCTCGAGCAGTACTTC
CDR3aa: CATAGVLEQYF

abundance: .
d_gene: .
v_gene: TRBV14
j_gene: TRBJ2-5
CDR3nt: TGTGCCAGCAGCCAAAACTCCCAAGAGACCCAGTACTTC
CDR3aa: CASSQNSQETQYF

abundance: .
d_gene: .
v_gene: TRBV12-3/TRBV12-4
j_gene: TRBJ1-1
CDR3nt: TGTGCCAGCAGCCTACAGCCGAACACTGAAGCTTTCTTT
CDR3aa: CASSLQPNTEAFF

abundance: .
d_gene: .
v_gene: TRBV4-1
j_gene: TRBJ1-1
CDR3nt: TGCGCCAGCAGTATATCGGTAGGGCGGGACACTGAAGCTTTCTTT
CDR3aa: CASSISVGRDTEAFF

abundance: .
d_gene: .
v_gene: TRBV14
j_gene: TRBJ1-1
CDR3nt: TGTGCCAGCAGCCAAGAAAGGCGGACTGAAGCTTTCTTT
CDR3aa: CASSQERRTEAFF

abundance: .
d_gene: TRBD1
v_gene: TRBV19
j_gene: TRBJ2-6
CDR3nt: TGTGCCAGTAGTATCCCCCCGGGACAGGCCTCTGGGGCCAACGTCCTGACTTTC
CDR3aa: CASSIPPGQASGANVLTF

abundance: .
d_gene: .
v_gene: TRBV18
j_gene: TRBJ2-5
CDR3nt: TGTGCCAGCTCACCACGACGAGAGGGACAAGAGACCCAGTACTTC
CDR3aa: CASSPRREGQETQYF

abundance: .
d_gene: .
v_gene: TRBV6-4
j_gene: TRBJ2-1
CDR3nt: TGTGCCAGCAGTTCTCGAGGCCTCTCCTACAATGAGCAGTTCTTC
CDR3aa: CASSSRGLSYNEQFF